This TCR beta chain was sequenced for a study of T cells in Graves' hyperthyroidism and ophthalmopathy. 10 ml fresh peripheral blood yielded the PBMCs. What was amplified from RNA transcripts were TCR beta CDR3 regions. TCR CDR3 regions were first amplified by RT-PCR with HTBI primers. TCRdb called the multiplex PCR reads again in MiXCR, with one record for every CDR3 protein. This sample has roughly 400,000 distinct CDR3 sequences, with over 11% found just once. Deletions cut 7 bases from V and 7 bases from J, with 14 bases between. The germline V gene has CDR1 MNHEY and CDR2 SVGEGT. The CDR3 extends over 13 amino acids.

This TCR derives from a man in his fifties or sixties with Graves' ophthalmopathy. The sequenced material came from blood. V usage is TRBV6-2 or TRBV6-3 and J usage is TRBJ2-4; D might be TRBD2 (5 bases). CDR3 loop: CASTTTRVNIQYF. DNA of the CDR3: TGTGCCAGCACCACCACGAGGGTGAACATTCAGTACTTC.